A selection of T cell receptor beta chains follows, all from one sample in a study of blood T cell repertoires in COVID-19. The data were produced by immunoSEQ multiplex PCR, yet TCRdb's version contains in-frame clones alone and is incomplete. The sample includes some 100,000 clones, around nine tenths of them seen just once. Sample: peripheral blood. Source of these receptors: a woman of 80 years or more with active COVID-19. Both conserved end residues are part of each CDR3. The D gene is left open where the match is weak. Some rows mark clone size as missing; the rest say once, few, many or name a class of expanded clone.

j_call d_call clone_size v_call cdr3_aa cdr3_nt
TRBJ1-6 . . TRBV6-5 CASSIGRYNSPLHF TGTGCCAGCAGCATCGGGAGATATAATTCACCCCTCCACTTT
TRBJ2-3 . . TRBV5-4 CASSHRDLTDTQYF TGTGCCAGCAGCCACCGGGATCTCACAGATACGCAGTATTTT
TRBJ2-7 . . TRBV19 CATGAEPSSYEQYF TGTGCCACCGGTGCGGAACCAAGCTCCTACGAGCAGTACTTC
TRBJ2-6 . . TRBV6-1 CASSVETNSGANVLTF TGTGCCAGCAGTGTGGAAACTAACTCTGGGGCCAACGTCCTGACTTTC
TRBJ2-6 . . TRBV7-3 CASSPRGWRAYSGANVLTF TGTGCCAGCAGCCCCCGAGGGTGGCGAGCCTACTCTGGGGCCAACGTCCTGACTTTC
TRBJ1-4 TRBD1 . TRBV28 CASSLSRTGRANEKLFF TGTGCCAGCAGTTTATCCCGGACAGGACGAGCTAATGAAAAACTGTTTTTT
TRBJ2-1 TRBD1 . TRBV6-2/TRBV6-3 CASSYGTGVGEQFF TGTGCCAGCAGTTACGGGACAGGGGTGGGAGAGCAGTTCTTC
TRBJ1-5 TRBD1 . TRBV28 CASRHTGERQPQHF TGTGCCAGCAGACACACAGGGGAACGTCAGCCCCAGCATTTT
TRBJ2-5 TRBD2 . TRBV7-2 CASSLAGLAQETQYF TGTGCCAGCAGCTTAGCGGGACTAGCGCAAGAGACCCAGTACTTC
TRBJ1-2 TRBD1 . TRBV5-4 CASSSSGTGNYGYTF TGTGCCAGCAGCTCGTCCGGGACAGGGAACTATGGCTACACCTTC
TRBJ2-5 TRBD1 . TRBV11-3 CASSSGQAIQETQYF TGTGCCAGCAGCTCAGGACAGGCGATCCAAGAGACCCAGTACTTC
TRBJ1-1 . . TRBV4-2 CASSLGKGVGNTEAFF TGTGCCAGCAGCCTAGGCAAGGGGGTTGGGAACACTGAAGCTTTCTTT
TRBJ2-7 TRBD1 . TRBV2 CASGQAYEQYF TGTGCCAGCGGACAGGCCTACGAGCAGTACTTC
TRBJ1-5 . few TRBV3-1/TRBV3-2 CASSQSIGGTQPQHF TGTGCCAGCAGCCAATCAATTGGAGGAACCCAGCCCCAGCATTTT
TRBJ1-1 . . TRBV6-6 CASSRTVTGWGNTEAFF TGTGCCAGCAGCCGAACCGTTACAGGGTGGGGAAACACTGAAGCTTTCTTT
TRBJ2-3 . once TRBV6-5 CASSFGSSTDTQYF TGTGCCAGCAGTTTCGGGTCTAGCACAGATACGCAGTATTTT
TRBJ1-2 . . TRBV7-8 CASTPMGGHYGYTF TGTGCCAGCACCCCAATGGGGGGGCACTATGGCTACACCTTC
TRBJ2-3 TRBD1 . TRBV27 CASSQGQGPWVDTQYF TGTGCCAGCAGCCAAGGACAGGGTCCGTGGGTCGATACGCAGTATTTT
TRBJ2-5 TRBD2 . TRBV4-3 CASSQSFVAGGPGETQYF TGCGCCAGCAGCCAATCTTTTGTAGCGGGAGGGCCCGGAGAGACCCAGTACTTC
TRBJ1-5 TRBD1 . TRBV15 CATSSKGTVISNQPQHF TGTGCCACCAGCAGCAAAGGGACAGTCATTAGCAATCAGCCCCAGCATTTT
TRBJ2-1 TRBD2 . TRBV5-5 CASSLDLAAYNEQFF TGTGCCAGCAGCTTGGATCTAGCGGCCTACAATGAGCAGTTCTTC
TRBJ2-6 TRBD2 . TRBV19 CASSMAGAGANVLTF TGTGCCAGTAGTATGGCGGGGGCTGGGGCCAACGTCCTGACTTTC
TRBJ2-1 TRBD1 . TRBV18 CASSPRGQRNNEQFF TGTGCCAGCTCACCACGGGGACAGAGGAACAATGAGCAGTTCTTC
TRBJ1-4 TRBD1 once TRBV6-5 CASGELDRGEKLFF TGTGCCAGCGGGGAATTGGACAGGGGGGAAAAACTGTTTTTT
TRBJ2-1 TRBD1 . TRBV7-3 CASSPQAGTGQFF TGTGCCAGCAGCCCGCAAGCCGGGACAGGCCAGTTCTTC
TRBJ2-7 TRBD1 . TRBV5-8 CASSWGTTLGTGPYEQYF TGTGCCAGCAGCTGGGGGACTACGTTAGGGACAGGGCCCTACGAGCAGTACTTC
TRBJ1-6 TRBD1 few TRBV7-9 CASSSTGQYNSPLHF TGTGCCAGCAGCTCTACGGGACAGTATAATTCACCCCTCCACTTT
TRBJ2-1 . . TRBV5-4 CASSLSIGGSGEQFF TGTGCCAGCAGCTTGAGTATTGGGGGGTCCGGTGAGCAGTTCTTC
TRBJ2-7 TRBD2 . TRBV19 CASSTPPGLAGGSYEQYF TGTGCCAGTAGTACACCCCCGGGACTAGCGGGAGGGTCCTACGAGCAGTACTTC
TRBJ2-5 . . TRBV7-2 CASNSGVGGGEETQYF TGTGCCAGCAACTCGGGGGTGGGAGGTGGTGAAGAGACCCAGTACTTC
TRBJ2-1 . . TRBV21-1 CASRRLAGGWGYEQFF TGTGCCAGCAGGAGACTAGCCGGAGGGTGGGGGTATGAGCAGTTCTTC
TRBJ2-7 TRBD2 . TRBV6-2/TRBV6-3 CASSHTPVAGARYEQYF TGTGCCAGCAGCCACACACCGGTAGCGGGAGCTCGGTACGAGCAGTACTTC
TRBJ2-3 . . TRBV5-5 CASSRGNSGIVQYF TGTGCCAGCAGCCGGGGGAATTCCGGGATTGTGCAGTATTTT
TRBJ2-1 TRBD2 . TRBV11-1 CASSRTSGTYNEQFF TGTGCCAGCAGTAGGACTAGCGGGACCTACAATGAGCAGTTCTTC
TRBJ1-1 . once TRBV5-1 CASSLAPLSNTEAFF TGCGCCAGCAGCTTGGCCCCCCTATCGAACACTGAAGCTTTCTTT
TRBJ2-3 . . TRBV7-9 CASSLTSAADTQYF TGTGCCAGCAGCTTAACGTCAGCGGCAGATACGCAGTATTTT